Listed here are 15 T cell receptor beta chains from one sample, sequenced in a study of T cell repertoires in cytomegalovirus infection. TCRdb re-called the reads through MiXCR, storing one row per CDR3 protein. Of 250,000 to 300,000 distinct CDR3 sequences in the sample, under 25% were seen once. These receptors have no known antigen. The sample consisted of cultured PBMCs, taken from culture after CMV antigen stimulation. The receptor source for this set is a human donor in good health (CMV status not recorded). Some clones in this sample may be carry-over from other donors' samples.

There are many counts of this clonotype. This sequence joins TRBV7-9 and TRBJ2-1; 12 bases are a match to TRBD2. V was clipped by 7 bases and J by 8 bases; unmatched bases: 9. Germline values: CDR1 SEHNR, CDR2 FQNEAQ (reference sequence). This CDR3 spans 15 amino acids. CDR3 in DNA: TGTGCCAGCACCAAGACTAGCGGGAGAGATTATGAGCAGTTCTTC. It yields the protein CASTKTSGRDYEQFF.

Ten or more counts support this clonotype. This chain links TRBV4-2 with TRBJ1-5; 7 positions agree with TRBD1. V shed 4 bases and J 3 bases; nucleotides not matched to a gene: 6. This CDR3 contains 15 residues. Germline V gives CDR1 LGHNA, CDR2 YNFKEQ. This chain's CDR3 is CASSRGTDPNQPQHF. The CDR3, as DNA: TGTGCCAGCAGCCGCGGGACAGACCCCAATCAGCCCCAGCATTTT.

Notes on this clonotype: A much larger clone differs from this one at a single base, so this may be a read error. This sequence joins TRBV5-1 and TRBJ1-4; 9 bases match TRBD1. The length of the CDR3 is 14 residues. CDR1 SGHRS and CDR2 YFSETQ come from the germline V gene. DNA for the CDR3: TGCGCCAGCAGACGGGGACAGGGAAATGTAAAACTGTTTTTT. Protein: CASRRGQGNVKLFF.

The gene calls are TRBV29-1 and TRBJ2-1; D is uncertain. CDR3 length: 12 residues. Germline CDR1 SQVTM, CDR2 ANQGSEA. Between the trimmed V and J ends, which lost 3 bases and 10 bases, there was a span of 13 bases. The CDR3 sequence: CSVDRYDREQFF. The CDR3 nucleotides read TGCAGCGTTGATCGCTACGATCGGGAGCAGTTCTTC.

This clonotype was counted at least ten times. V gene TRBV7-9 combines with J gene TRBJ1-5; D unresolved. The CDR3 consists of 13 residues. The germline V and J ends were trimmed by 7 bases and 2 bases, with 9 bases remaining between them. Germline V lookup: CDR1 SEHNR, CDR2 FQNEAQ (reference sequence). The DNA for the CDR3 is TGTGCCAGCACCCTTACAGGCAATCAGCCCCAGCATTTT. Translated: CASTLTGNQPQHF. Supplemented by reference TRBV7-9 and TRBJ1-5, the full variable domain reads DTGVSQNPRHKITKRGQNVTFRCDPISEHNRLYWYRQTLGQGPEFLTYFQNEAQLEKSRLLSDRFSAERPKGSFSTLEIQRTEQGDSAMYLCASTLTGNQPQHFGDGTRLSIL.

V usage is TRBV14 and J usage is TRBJ1-1, with D possibly matching TRBD1 (5 bases). CDR3 length equals 14 residues. Germline values: CDR1 SGHDN, CDR2 FVKESK. V shed 1 base and J shed 3 bases, with 9 bases lying between them. The CDR3 here is CASSQVGGYTEAFF. CDR3 nucleotides: TGTGCCAGCAGCCAAGTTGGGGGATACACTGAAGCTTTCTTT.

This clonotype was counted ten times or more. The chain uses TRBV7-8 and TRBJ1-1, with TRBD1 as a possible D gene (6 bases). The CDR3 loop spans 14 amino acids. CDR1 is SGHVS, CDR2 FQNEAQ, per germline. The ends were cut back, 3 bases at V and 0 bases at J, with 8 bases in the middle. The CDR3 DNA reads TGTGCCAGCAGCTTGGGACATATGAACACTGAAGCTTTCTTT. It yields the protein CASSLGHMNTEAFF.

The J gene is TRBJ2-4, the V gene TRBV2, with D possibly TRBD2 on 5 matching bases. The V gene lost 4 bases and the J gene lost 5 bases, with 15 bases spanning the gap. This CDR3 is 15 amino acids long. Per germline, CDR1 SNHLY and CDR2 FYNNEI. CDR3 amino acids: CASSADSITQNIQYF. The CDR3 bases are TGTGCCAGCAGTGCGGACTCGATAACCCAAAACATTCAGTACTTC.

This clonotype has a count of ten or more. This sequence joins TRBV20-1 and TRBJ2-5, with 14 nucleotides matching TRBD2. V lost 1 base and J lost 5; bases outside the gene matches: 6. CDR3 length: 16 amino acids. Germline CDR1 and CDR2: DFQATT and SNEGSKA (reference sequence). The CDR3: CSARGGTSGSRETQYF. CDR3 nucleotides: TGCAGTGCTAGAGGGGGGACTAGCGGGAGTCGGGAGACCCAGTACTTC.

This clonotype was found many times. The chain couples TRBV7-8 to TRBJ2-3, with D unresolved. V shed 5 bases and J shed 0 bases, with 12 bases lying between them. The germline gives CDR1 SGHVS, CDR2 FQNEAQ. This CDR3 is 15 amino acids long. This CDR3 is CASSTPFESTDTQYF. CDR3 nucleotides: TGTGCCAGCAGCACTCCTTTCGAAAGCACAGATACGCAGTATTTT.

This clonotype was observed many times. For the CDR3, the DNA is TGTGCCAGCAGCCTACAGGGGTTGGGTACTGAAGCTTTCTTT. Protein sequence: CASSLQGLGTEAFF. The chain links TRBV7-2 to TRBJ1-1; TRBD1 agrees at 7 bases. The CDR3 sequence is 14 residues long. After removal of 5 bases from V and 5 bases from J, the junction contained 8 bases not matched to a gene. Germline V CDR1 and CDR2: SGHTA, FQGNSA.

In its sample, this clonotype was seen a few times. The genes are TRBV20-1 and TRBJ2-2; unclear D gene. The length of the CDR3 is 12 residues. Germline CDR1 is DFQATT and CDR2 is SNEGSKA (reference sequence). With 2 bases removed from V and 5 bases from J, the gap between germline ends came to 6 bases. The CDR3 loop reads CSARPVTGELFF. In nucleotides, the CDR3 is TGCAGTGCTAGACCCGTGACCGGGGAGCTGTTTTTT.

The gene calls are TRBV5-1 and TRBJ2-2; D unclear. Per the germline V gene, CDR1 is SGHRS and CDR2 is YFSETQ. CDR3 length: 15 amino acids. Trimming took off 0 bases at V and 1 base at J, with 7 bases between the two ends. The CDR3 DNA reads as TGCGCCAGCAGCTTGGATCCGGTGAACACCGGGGAGCTGTTTTTT. It encodes CASSLDPVNTGELFF.

This clonotype has a handful of counts. The chain links TRBV20-1 to TRBJ1-2, with a possible D match to TRBD1 (5 bases). The CDR3 contains 14 residues. CDR1 DFQATT and CDR2 SNEGSKA come from the germline V gene (reference sequence). Trimming stripped 1 base from V and 3 bases from J, with 12 bases between. The CDR3 region has the DNA TGCAGTGCTAGAGGGAGCGGGGGGGACTATGGCTACACCTTC. It translates to CSARGSGGDYGYTF.

DNA of the CDR3: TGTGCCAGCAGCCCCGGTGACAGGGATCTATATGGCTACACCTTC. This encodes CASSPGDRDLYGYTF. This chain links TRBV4-2 with TRBJ1-2; 7 nucleotides agree with TRBD1. Germline assignment: CDR1 LGHNA and CDR2 YNFKEQ. The CDR3 is 15 amino acids. Losses at the gene ends were 4 bases for V and 5 bases for J; bases not matched to a gene: 10.